This T cell receptor (beta chain) originates from a study of blood T cell repertoires in COVID-19. Enrolled through a virtual design, the participants were between roughly 18 and 95 years of age and came from around 25 US areas. The ends lost 2 bases at V and 5 bases at J; junction bases unmatched: 4. Germline V lookup: CDR1 SGHTA, CDR2 FQGNSA. This CDR3 is built from 14 residues. The repertoire was sequenced with immunoSEQ multiplex PCR; TCRdb's copy has only in-frame clones and lacks some. In the table there are fewer than 350,000 clones, about 86% of which are singletons. The gene calls are TRBV7-2 and TRBJ2-3; 7 positions agree with TRBD2. The sequence derives from a woman aged 40-49 years with acute COVID-19. The material sequenced was PBMCs or T cells enriched from blood (not recorded which). CDR3 sequence reads: CASSLIGGGDTQYF. The CDR3 coding sequence is TGTGCCAGCAGCTTAATTGGGGGGGGAGATACGCAGTATTTT.